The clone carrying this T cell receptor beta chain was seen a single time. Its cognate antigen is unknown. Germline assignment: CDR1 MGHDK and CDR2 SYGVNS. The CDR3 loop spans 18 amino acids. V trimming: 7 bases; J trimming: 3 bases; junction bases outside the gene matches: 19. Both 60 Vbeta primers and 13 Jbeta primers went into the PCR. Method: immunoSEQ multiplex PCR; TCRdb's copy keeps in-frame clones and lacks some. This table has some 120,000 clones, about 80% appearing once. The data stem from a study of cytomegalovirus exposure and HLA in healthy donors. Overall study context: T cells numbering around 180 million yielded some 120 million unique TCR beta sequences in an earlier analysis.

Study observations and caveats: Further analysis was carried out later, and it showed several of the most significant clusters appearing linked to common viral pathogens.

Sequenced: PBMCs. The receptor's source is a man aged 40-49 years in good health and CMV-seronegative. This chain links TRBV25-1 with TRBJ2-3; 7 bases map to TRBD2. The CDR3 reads CASTPAGSGREETDTQYF. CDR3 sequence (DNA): TGTGCCAGCACCCCAGCCGGCTCGGGGAGGGAGGAGACAGATACGCAGTATTTT.